This TCR beta chain was sequenced for a study of vaccination effects on CD4 cells after COVID-19. Study-wide context: Each person got two doses of an mRNA SARS-CoV-2 vaccine, BNT162b2 or mRNA-1273.

In regard to this clone: Antigen unknown.

TCRdb's table, derived via immunoSEQ multiplex PCR, lists solely in-frame clones and lacks some. The table includes tens of thousands of clones, 68% detected once. Peptide-pool stimulation followed by sequencing identified expanded antigen-specific CD4+ clonotypes in the ViraFEST assay. CD4+ T cell isolation took place after 10 days of culture. Neither prior SARS-CoV-2 infection nor positive nucleocapsid antibodies were present in the vaccine recipients. The receptor's source is a human donor who received a COVID-19 vaccine. The source was CD4+ T cells from PBMCs cultured with HCoV-NL63 spike peptides, collected before COVID-19 vaccination.

DNA of the CDR3: TGTGCCAGCAGCTTCCGGGGCTCTGGAAACACCATATATTTT. Protein: CASSFRGSGNTIYF. The rearrangement joins TRBV9 to TRBJ1-3; no firm D call. This CDR3 has 14 amino acids. Trimming removed 4 bases at V and 0 bases at J, with 8 bases between. CDR1 SGDLS and CDR2 YYNGEE come from the germline V gene.